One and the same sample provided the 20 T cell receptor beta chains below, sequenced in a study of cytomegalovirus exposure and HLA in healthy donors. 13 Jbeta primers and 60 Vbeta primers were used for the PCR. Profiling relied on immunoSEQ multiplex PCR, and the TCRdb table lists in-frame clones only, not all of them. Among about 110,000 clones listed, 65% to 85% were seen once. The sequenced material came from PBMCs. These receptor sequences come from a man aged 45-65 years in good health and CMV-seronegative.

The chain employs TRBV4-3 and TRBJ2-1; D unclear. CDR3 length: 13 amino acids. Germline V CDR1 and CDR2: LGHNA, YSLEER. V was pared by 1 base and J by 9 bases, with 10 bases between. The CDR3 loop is CASSQGGFREQFF. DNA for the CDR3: TGCGCCAGCAGCCAAGGAGGTTTTCGTGAGCAGTTCTTC.

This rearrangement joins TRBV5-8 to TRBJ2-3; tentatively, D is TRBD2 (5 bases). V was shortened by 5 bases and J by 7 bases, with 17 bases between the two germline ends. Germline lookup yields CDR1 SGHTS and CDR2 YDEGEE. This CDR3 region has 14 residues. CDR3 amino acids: CASRSGNLGNTQYF. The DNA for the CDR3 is TGTGCCAGCAGATCGGGGAATTTGGGGAATACGCAGTATTTT.

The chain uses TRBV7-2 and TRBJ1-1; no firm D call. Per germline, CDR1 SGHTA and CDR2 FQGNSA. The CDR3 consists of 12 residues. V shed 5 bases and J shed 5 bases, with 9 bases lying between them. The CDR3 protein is CASSLVRTEAFF. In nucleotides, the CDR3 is TGTGCCAGCAGCCTGGTTCGGACTGAAGCTTTCTTT. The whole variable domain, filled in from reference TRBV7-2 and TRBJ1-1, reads GAGVSQSPSNKVTEKGKDVELRCDPISGHTALYWYRQSLGQGLEFLIYFQGNSAPDKSGLPSDRFSAERTGGSVSTLTIQRTQQEDSAVYLCASSLVRTEAFFGQGTRLTVV.

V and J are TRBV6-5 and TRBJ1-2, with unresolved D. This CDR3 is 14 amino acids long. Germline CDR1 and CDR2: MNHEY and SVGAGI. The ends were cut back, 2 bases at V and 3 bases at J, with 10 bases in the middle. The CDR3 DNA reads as TGTGCCAGCAGTTACGGGCAGAACGACTATGGCTACACCTTC. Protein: CASSYGQNDYGYTF.

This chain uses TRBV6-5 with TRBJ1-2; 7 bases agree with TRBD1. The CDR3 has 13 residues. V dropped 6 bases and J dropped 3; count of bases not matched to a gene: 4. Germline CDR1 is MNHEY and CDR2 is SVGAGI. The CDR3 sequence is CASRLDRDYGYTF. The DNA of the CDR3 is TGTGCCAGCAGACTTGACAGGGACTATGGCTACACCTTC.

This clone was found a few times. The CDR3 region is CATTVGQGPSPLHF. In DNA form, the CDR3 reads TGTGCCACCACGGTCGGGCAGGGTCCCTCACCCCTCCACTTT. The chain has TRBV27 and TRBJ1-6; D is possibly TRBD1 (5 bases). Per the germline V gene, CDR1 is MNHEY and CDR2 is SMNVEV (reference sequence). V dropped 10 bases and J dropped 10 bases, with 20 bases sitting between them. The CDR3 consists of 14 residues.

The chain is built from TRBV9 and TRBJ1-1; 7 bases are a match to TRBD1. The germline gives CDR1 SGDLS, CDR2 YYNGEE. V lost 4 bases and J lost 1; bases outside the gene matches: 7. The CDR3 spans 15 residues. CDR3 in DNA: TGTGCCAGCAGCCTCCGGACAGGAGAGAACACTGAAGCTTTCTTT. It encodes CASSLRTGENTEAFF.

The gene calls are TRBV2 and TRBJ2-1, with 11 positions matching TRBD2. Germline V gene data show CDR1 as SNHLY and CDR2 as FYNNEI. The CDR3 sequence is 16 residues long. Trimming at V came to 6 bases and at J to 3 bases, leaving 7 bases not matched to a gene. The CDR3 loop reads CASRPIAGGIYNEQFF. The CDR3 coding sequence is TGTGCCAGCAGACCTATAGCGGGAGGGATCTACAATGAGCAGTTCTTC.

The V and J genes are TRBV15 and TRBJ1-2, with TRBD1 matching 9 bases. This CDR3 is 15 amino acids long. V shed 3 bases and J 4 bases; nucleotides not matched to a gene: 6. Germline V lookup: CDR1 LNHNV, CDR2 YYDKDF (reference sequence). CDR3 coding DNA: TGTGCCACCAGCAGTCCCCGGACAGGGGCCTATGGCTACACCTTC. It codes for CATSSPRTGAYGYTF. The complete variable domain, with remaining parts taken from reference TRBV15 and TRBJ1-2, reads DAMVIQNPRYQVTQFGKPVTLSCSQTLNHNVMYWYQQKSSQAPKLLFHYYDKDFNNEADTPDNFQSRRPNTSFCFLDIRSPGLGDTAMYLCATSSPRTGAYGYTFGSGTRLTVV.

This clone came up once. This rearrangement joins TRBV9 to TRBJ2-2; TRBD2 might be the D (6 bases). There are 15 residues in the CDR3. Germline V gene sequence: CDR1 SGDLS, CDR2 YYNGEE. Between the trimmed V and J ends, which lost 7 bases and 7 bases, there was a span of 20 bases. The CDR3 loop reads CASGKGREGVGELFF. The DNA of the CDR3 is TGTGCCAGCGGAAAAGGGCGGGAAGGGGTCGGGGAGCTGTTTTTT.

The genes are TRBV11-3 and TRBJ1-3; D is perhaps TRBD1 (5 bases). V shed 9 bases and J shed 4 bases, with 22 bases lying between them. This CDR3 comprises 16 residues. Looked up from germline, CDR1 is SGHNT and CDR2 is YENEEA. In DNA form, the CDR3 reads TGTGCCAGAGACGAGTTAAGGGGTACCGCCGGAAACACCATATATTTT. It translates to CARDELRGTAGNTIYF.

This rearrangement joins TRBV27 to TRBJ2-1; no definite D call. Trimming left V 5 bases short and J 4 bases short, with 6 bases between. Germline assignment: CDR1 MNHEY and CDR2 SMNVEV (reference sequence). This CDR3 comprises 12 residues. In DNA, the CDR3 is TGTGCCAGCAGTGGAGATTACAATGAGCAGTTCTTC. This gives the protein CASSGDYNEQFF.

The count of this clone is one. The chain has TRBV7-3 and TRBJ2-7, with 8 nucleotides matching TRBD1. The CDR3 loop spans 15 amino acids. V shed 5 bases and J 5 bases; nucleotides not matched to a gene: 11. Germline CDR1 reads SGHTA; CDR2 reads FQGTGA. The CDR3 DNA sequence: TGTGCCAGCAGCAAAGGACAGGGAGGACAAGACGAGCAGTACTTC. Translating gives CASSKGQGGQDEQYF. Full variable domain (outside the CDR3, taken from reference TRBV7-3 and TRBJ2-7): GAGVSQTPSNKVTEKGKYVELRCDPISGHTALYWYRQSLGQGPEFLIYFQGTGAADDSGLPNDRFFAVRPEGSVSTLKIQRTERGDSAVYLCASSKGQGGQDEQYFGPGTRLTVT.

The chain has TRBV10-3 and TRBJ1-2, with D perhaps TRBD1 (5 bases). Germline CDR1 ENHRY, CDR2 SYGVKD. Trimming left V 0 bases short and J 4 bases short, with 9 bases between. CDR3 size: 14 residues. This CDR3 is CAISESTETYGYTF. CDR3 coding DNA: TGTGCCATCAGTGAGTCGACAGAGACCTATGGCTACACCTTC.

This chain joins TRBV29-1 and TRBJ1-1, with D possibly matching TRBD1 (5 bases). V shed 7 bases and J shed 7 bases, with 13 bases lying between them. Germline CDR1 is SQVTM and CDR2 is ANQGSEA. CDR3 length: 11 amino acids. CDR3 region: CSGSNQGEAFF. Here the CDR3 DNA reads TGCAGCGGGTCGAATCAGGGTGAAGCTTTCTTT.

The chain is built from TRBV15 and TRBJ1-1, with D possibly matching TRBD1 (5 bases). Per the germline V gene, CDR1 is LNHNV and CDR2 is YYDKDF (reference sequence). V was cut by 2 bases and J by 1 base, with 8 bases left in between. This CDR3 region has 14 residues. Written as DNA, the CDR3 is TGTGCCACCAGCAGATCAGGGAAGAACACTGAAGCTTTCTTT. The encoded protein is CATSRSGKNTEAFF.

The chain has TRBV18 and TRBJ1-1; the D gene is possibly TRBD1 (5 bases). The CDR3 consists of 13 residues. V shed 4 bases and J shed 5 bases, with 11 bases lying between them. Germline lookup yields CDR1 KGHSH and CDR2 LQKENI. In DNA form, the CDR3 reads TGTGCCAGCTCACTTCCGGGGGGGACTGAAGCTTTCTTT. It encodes CASSLPGGTEAFF.

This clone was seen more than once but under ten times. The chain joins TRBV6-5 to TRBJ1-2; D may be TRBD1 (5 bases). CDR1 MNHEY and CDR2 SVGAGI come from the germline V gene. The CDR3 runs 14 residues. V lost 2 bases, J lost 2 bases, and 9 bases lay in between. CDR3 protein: CASSYDSGNYGYTF. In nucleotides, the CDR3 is TGTGCCAGCAGTTACGATTCAGGGAACTATGGCTACACCTTC.

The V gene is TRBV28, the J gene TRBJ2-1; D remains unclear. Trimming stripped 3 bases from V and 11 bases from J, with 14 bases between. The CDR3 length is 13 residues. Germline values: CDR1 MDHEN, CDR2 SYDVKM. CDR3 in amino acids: CASSFGQSRQQFF. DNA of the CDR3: TGTGCCAGCAGTTTTGGGCAGTCCCGCCAGCAGTTCTTC.

The CDR3 DNA is TGTGCCAGCATTCGGGGACAGGCAACTAATGAAAAACTGTTTTTT. This encodes CASIRGQATNEKLFF. The J gene is TRBJ1-4, the V gene TRBV11-2; 8 bases are a match to TRBD1. V lost 7 bases to trimming and J lost 0 bases; unmatched junction nucleotides: 4. The CDR3 is 15 amino acids. The germline CDR1 and CDR2 sequences are SGHAT and FQNNGV.